The entry below gives a single T cell receptor beta chain sequence along with its context. The data were taken from a study of blood T cell repertoires in COVID-19. Participant age was about 18 to 100 years, and participants resided in around 24 US areas. V dropped 5 bases and J dropped 4; count of bases not matched to a gene: 14. Germline CDR1 is MNHEY and CDR2 is SVGEGT. This CDR3 contains 18 residues. TCRdb's copy holds only in-frame clones and misses some; the assay was immunoSEQ multiplex PCR. This sample has approximately 150,000 clones, with roughly 87% found just once. This receptor was obtained from a human donor with acute COVID-19. The donor label of this sample is uncertain. The chain uses TRBV6-2 or TRBV6-3 and TRBJ2-1; 10 nucleotides align to TRBD2. The sequencing sample was made of PBMCs or T cells enriched from blood (not recorded which). The CDR3 loop reads CASSSHFSGTSEYNEQFF. Written as DNA, the CDR3 is TGTGCCAGCAGTAGCCATTTTTCCGGGACTAGCGAGTACAATGAGCAGTTCTTC.